This T cell receptor (beta chain) was sequenced during a study of blood T cell repertoires in COVID-19. Study as a whole: T cells, B-cell-depleted T cells, or PBMCs supplied cDNA or gDNA.

The CDR3 extends over 12 amino acids. V lost 5 bases to trimming and J lost 16 bases; unmatched junction nucleotides: 8. In germline, CDR1 is LNHDA, CDR2 SQIVND (reference sequence). Seattle-derived patients entered the study during active infection and were followed longitudinally. This table comes from immunoSEQ multiplex PCR, and its TCRdb copy is limited to in-frame clones, with some not included. The sample lists roughly 150,000 clones, approximately 86% seen once, with roughly 2.5% in the top ten. Sequencing was done on a sample of peripheral blood. This sequence was found in a woman of 80 years or more with COVID-19, enrolled during active disease. The chain couples TRBV19 to TRBJ2-1, with 10 positions matching TRBD2. The CDR3 loop is CASSQLAGPFFF. The CDR3 bases are TGTGCCAGTAGTCAACTAGCGGGACCCTTTTTCTTC.